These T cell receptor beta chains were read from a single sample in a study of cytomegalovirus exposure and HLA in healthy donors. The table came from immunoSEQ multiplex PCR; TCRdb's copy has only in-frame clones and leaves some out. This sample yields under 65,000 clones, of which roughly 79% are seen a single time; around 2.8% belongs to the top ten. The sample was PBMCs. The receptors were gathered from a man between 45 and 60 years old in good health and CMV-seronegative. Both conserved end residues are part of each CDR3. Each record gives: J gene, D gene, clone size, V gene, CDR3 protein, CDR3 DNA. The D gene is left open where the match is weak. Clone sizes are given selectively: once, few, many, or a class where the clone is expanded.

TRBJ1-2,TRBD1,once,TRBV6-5,CASTPTGVGGYTF,TGTGCCAGCACTCCGACAGGGGTCGGGGGCTACACCTTC
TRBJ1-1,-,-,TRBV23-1,CASSPSRVVCTEAFF,TGCGCCAGCAGTCCCTCCAGGGTAGTCTGCACTGAAGCTTTCTTT
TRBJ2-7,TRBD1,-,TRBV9,CASSLTGVSSYEQYF,TGTGCCAGCAGCTTAACAGGGGTTAGCTCCTACGAGCAGTACTTC
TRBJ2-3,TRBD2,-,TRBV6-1,CASSTTSGGTDTQYF,TGTGCCAGCAGTACTACTAGCGGGGGCACAGATACGCAGTATTTT
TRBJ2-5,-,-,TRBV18,CASSSQTRGETQYF,TGTGCCAGCTCATCGCAGACTCGGGGAGAGACCCAGTACTTC
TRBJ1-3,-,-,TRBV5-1,CASSLGRLGTRTPRGNTIYF,TGCGCCAGCAGCTTGGGTCGCCTTGGGACACGCACTCCGAGGGGAAACACCATATATTTT
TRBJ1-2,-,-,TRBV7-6,CASTVTGRRSYGYTF,TGTGCCAGCACCGTTACAGGGAGAAGAAGCTATGGCTACACCTTC
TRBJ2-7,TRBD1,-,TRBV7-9,CASSSLGTGAYEQYF,TGTGCCAGCAGCTCCCTGGGGACAGGAGCCTACGAGCAGTACTTC
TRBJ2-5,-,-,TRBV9,CASSAPLGGHQETQYF,TGTGCCAGCAGTGCCCCCCTGGGGGGGCACCAAGAGACCCAGTACTTC
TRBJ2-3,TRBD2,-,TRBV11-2,CASSLDSGGPADTQYF,TGTGCCAGCAGCTTAGATAGCGGGGGACCGGCAGATACGCAGTATTTT
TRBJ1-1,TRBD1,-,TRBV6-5,CASIKDRVDTEAFF,TGTGCCAGCATTAAGGACAGGGTCGACACTGAAGCTTTCTTT
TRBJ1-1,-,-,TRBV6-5,CASSDRNTEAFF,TGTGCCAGCAGTGACAGGAACACTGAAGCTTTCTTT
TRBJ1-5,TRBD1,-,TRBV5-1,CASSLTGGFNQPQHF,TGCGCCAGCAGCCTGACAGGGGGCTTCAATCAGCCCCAGCATTTT
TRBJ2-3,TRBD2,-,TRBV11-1,CASSLRLALSTDTQYF,TGTGCCAGCAGCCTCCGACTAGCTCTAAGCACAGATACGCAGTATTTT
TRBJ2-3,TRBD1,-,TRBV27,CASSLGTGSPDTQYF,TGTGCCAGCAGTTTAGGGACAGGGTCCCCAGATACGCAGTATTTT
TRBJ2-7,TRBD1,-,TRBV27,CASSLQGVPSGEQYF,TGTGCCAGCAGTTTGCAGGGGGTGCCTTCGGGGGAGCAGTACTTC
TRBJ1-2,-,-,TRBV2,CASSVSFAYTF,TGTGCCAGCAGTGTGAGTTTTGCTTACACCTTC
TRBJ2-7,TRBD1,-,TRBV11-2,CASSSLKTGSSYEQYF,TGTGCCAGCAGTTCACTTAAGACAGGGAGCTCCTACGAGCAGTACTTC
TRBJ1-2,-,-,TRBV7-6,CASSHKETGDGYTF,TGTGCCAGCAGCCATAAAGAGACAGGCGATGGCTACACCTTC
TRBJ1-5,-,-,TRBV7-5,CARSAGGTGDQPQHF,TGTGCCAGAAGCGCCGGGGGGACAGGGGACCAGCCCCAGCATTTT
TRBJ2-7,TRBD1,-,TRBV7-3,CASSLRDSSYEQYF,TGTGCCAGCAGCTTACGGGACAGTTCCTACGAGCAGTACTTC
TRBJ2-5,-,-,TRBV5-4,CASSFLPRDGETQYF,TGTGCCAGCAGCTTTCTTCCCCGGGATGGCGAGACCCAGTACTTC
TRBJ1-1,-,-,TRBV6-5,CASFGVGRGTEAFF,TGTGCCAGCTTTGGAGTGGGCAGGGGTACTGAAGCTTTCTTT
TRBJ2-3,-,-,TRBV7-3,CASSSYPGGTDTQYF,TGTGCCAGCAGCTCCTATCCAGGGGGCACAGATACGCAGTATTTT
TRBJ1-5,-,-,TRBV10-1,CASSETGNQPQHF,TGCGCCAGCAGTGAAACGGGCAATCAGCCCCAGCATTTT
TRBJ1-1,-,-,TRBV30,CAWNRVKTEAFF,TGTGCCTGGAACAGGGTTAAGACTGAAGCTTTCTTT
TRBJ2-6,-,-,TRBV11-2,CASSRRVQDTSSGANVLTF,TGTGCCAGCAGTCGACGCGTCCAGGACACAAGCTCTGGGGCCAACGTCCTGACTTTC
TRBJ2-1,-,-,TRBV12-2,CASRLAVGGASYNEQFF,TGTGCAAGTCGCTTAGCGGTGGGGGGGGCCTCCTACAATGAGCAGTTCTTC
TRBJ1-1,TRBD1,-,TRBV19,CASSTFSTGDPPQNTEAFF,TGTGCCAGTAGTACATTCTCGACAGGGGACCCCCCGCAGAACACTGAAGCTTTCTTT
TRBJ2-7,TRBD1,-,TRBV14,CASSQLRDRPYEQYF,TGTGCCAGCAGCCAGCTACGGGACAGGCCTTACGAGCAGTACTTC
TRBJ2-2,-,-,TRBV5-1,CASSLLQGNTGELFF,TGCGCCAGCAGCTTGTTACAGGGGAACACCGGGGAGCTGTTTTTT
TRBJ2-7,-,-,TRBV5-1,CASSSGSRPSYEQYF,TGCGCCAGCAGCTCTGGGAGCAGGCCCTCCTACGAGCAGTACTTC
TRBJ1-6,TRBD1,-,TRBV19,CASSPSGQGYNSPLHF,TGTGCCAGTAGTCCCTCTGGACAGGGGTATAATTCACCCCTCCACTTT
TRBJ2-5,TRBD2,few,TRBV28,CASSLGLAGGQVGDQYF,TGTGCCAGCAGTCTAGGACTAGCGGGGGGCCAGGTTGGGGACCAGTACTTC
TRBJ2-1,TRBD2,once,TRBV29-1,CSVEGLAGGTYNEQFF,TGCAGCGTTGAGGGACTAGCGGGGGGAACCTACAATGAGCAGTTCTTC
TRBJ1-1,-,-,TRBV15,CATSRAGGVAEAFF,TGTGCCACCAGCAGAGCGGGGGGAGTGGCTGAAGCTTTCTTT
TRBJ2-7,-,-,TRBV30,CAGTGPAYEQYF,TGTGCCGGAACAGGCCCTGCTTACGAGCAGTACTTC
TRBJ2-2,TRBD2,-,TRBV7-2,CASSYRGLAGPRTGELFF,TGTGCCAGCAGCTATAGGGGGCTAGCGGGGCCGAGGACCGGGGAGCTGTTTTTT
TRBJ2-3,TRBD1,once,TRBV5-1,CASSLGTVRTDTQYF,TGCGCCAGCAGCTTAGGGACAGTGAGGACAGATACGCAGTATTTT
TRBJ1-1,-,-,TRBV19,CASSPTGENTEAFF,TGTGCCAGTAGTCCGACAGGAGAGAACACTGAAGCTTTCTTT
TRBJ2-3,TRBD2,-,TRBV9,CASSVDPSGGYRDTQYF,TGTGCCAGCAGCGTAGATCCTAGCGGGGGGTACCGAGATACGCAGTATTTT
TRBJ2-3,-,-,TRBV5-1,CASTRSISVTDTQYF,TGCGCCAGCACCCGGTCCATAAGCGTCACCGATACGCAGTATTTT
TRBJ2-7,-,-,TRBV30,CAWSISPHYEQYF,TGTGCCTGGAGTATTAGCCCCCATTACGAGCAGTACTTC
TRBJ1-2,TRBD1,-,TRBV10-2,CASRSGTGARGYTF,TGCGCCAGCAGATCCGGGACAGGGGCGCGCGGCTACACCTTC
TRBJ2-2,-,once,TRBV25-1,CASSRISTGNTGELFF,TGTGCCAGCAGTCGCATCTCGACAGGAAACACCGGGGAGCTGTTTTTT